This T cell receptor beta chain derives from a study of cytomegalovirus exposure and HLA in healthy donors. Overall study: It was reported in a later analysis that the approximately 120 validation repertoires used the same platform as the 550 to 850 first-cohort repertoires. Study-wide points: For most TCR sequences rarity was the rule, although some public TCRs occurred in many donors. Using the classifier, cytomegalovirus status was reportedly diagnosed with high specificity and sensitivity. Subsequent analysis showed first-cohort TCR clusters tending to co-occur in about 110 validation repertoires.

Libraries were prepared by immunoSEQ multiplex PCR; TCRdb keeps only in-frame clonotypes and omits some of them. Of approximately 76,000 clones in the sample, 94% were seen once. The CDR3 extends over 17 residues, inclusive of both ends. Germline CDR1 SGHTA, CDR2 FQGTGA. Worth noting for this clone: Its cognate antigen is unknown. No DNA is shown, since the ends of the CDR3 on it are uncertain; the CDR3 is the one TCRdb lists.

Sequenced sample: PBMCs. This TCR came from a young woman in good health and CMV-seronegative. The chain carries TRBV7-3 and TRBJ2-1; TRBD2 was called by the table and not checked on the DNA. Here the CDR3 reads CASSPGTSGIFGSEQFF.